The following is a T cell receptor beta chain sequence with its context. TCRdb's copy holds only in-frame clones and misses some; the assay was immunoSEQ multiplex PCR. The table shows some 640,000 clones, with about 89% occurring only once. This sample was taken from a study of shared T cell receptors in the human thymus. The V gene's germline CDR1 is SGHNT and CDR2 YENEEA. V was pared by 4 bases and J by 7 bases, with 3 bases of the junction left unmatched. This CDR3 region has 15 residues. The same data also went into a second study, on human thymus T cells.

This receptor was obtained from a boy under two years old with a congenital heart defect. The sample was thymocytes. The chain has TRBV11-3 and TRBJ2-1, with 14 bases that match TRBD2. DNA of the CDR3: TGTGCCAGCAGCTCGGGACTAGCGGGAGTAAATGAGCAGTTCTTC. Its protein product is CASSSGLAGVNEQFF.